Listed here are 28 T cell receptor beta chains from one sample, sequenced in a study of neurological immune-mediated disorders. TCRdb re-derived calls from the 5' RACE reads in MiXCR, one entry per CDR3 protein. The table records fewer than 20,000 distinct CDR3 sequences, 12% to 15% of them present only once. The sample consisted of CD4+ T cells from blood. The source of these receptors is a woman in her sixties or seventies with HTLV-1-associated myelopathy (HAM/TSP).

This clonotype was detected many times. V is TRBV10-3 and J is TRBJ2-7; D possibly matches TRBD1 or TRBD2 (5 bases each). This CDR3 contains 17 residues. Per the germline V gene, CDR1 is ENHRY and CDR2 is SYGVKD. Trimming removed 0 bases at V and 0 bases at J, with 15 bases between. DNA of the CDR3: TGTGCCATCAGTGAGTCTTTGGGGGACGGTAGCTCCTACGAGCAGTACTTC. Protein product: CAISESLGDGSSYEQYF.

This clonotype was seen ten or more times. V gene TRBV7-2 combines with J gene TRBJ2-2; D uncertain. Germline V gene sequence: CDR1 SGHTA, CDR2 FQGNSA. V was pared by 2 bases and J by 5 bases, with 6 bases between. This CDR3 is 13 amino acids long. The CDR3 sequence is CASSLTVTGELFF. Here the CDR3 DNA reads TGTGCCAGCAGCTTAACGGTGACCGGGGAGCTGTTTTTT.

This clonotype was counted many times. The V gene is TRBV5-1, the J gene TRBJ2-3, with 8 bases fitting TRBD1. Germline lookup yields CDR1 SGHRS and CDR2 YFSETQ. Trimming removed 5 bases from V and 4 bases from J; junction bases left unmatched: 9. The CDR3 totals 15 residues. This CDR3 reads CASRPNSGGSDTQYF. The CDR3 DNA follows: TGCGCCAGCAGACCTAATTCAGGGGGCTCAGATACGCAGTATTTT.

This clonotype was observed many times. The chain combines TRBV6-2 or TRBV6-3 with TRBJ2-7; 11 bases are shared with TRBD2. Per the germline V gene, CDR1 is MNHEY and CDR2 is SVGEGT. The CDR3 has 19 residues. Germline trimming cut 0 bases from V and 0 bases from J; bases unmatched to any gene: 10. For the CDR3, the DNA is TGTGCCAGCAGTTACTCGAGACTAGCGGGGATTCTTAGCTCCTACGAGCAGTACTTC. It encodes CASSYSRLAGILSSYEQYF.

This clonotype was counted many times. The CDR3 bases are TGCAGTGCTTTTATAACAGGGACCGGGGAGCTGTTTTTT. This translates into CSAFITGTGELFF. The rearrangement uses TRBV20-1 and TRBJ2-2, with D maybe TRBD1 (6 bases). CDR3 length: 13 amino acids. Deletions cut 5 bases from V and 5 bases from J, with 12 bases between. Germline-derived CDR1 and CDR2 are DFQATT and SNEGSKA (reference sequence).

This clonotype was recorded at least ten times. The V and J genes are TRBV11-3 and TRBJ2-2, with TRBD1 identical over 8 bases. Per germline, CDR1 SGHNT and CDR2 YENEEA. This CDR3 is 16 amino acids long. Trimming removed 5 bases from V and 9 bases from J; junction bases left unmatched: 14. CDR3 sequence reads: CASSLQQGARGRELFF. The CDR3 coding sequence is TGTGCCAGCAGCCTTCAGCAGGGGGCGAGGGGCCGGGAGCTGTTTTTT.

This clonotype has a count of ten or more. The chain couples TRBV7-7 to TRBJ2-1; perhaps TRBD1 as D (7 bases). The CDR3 has 15 residues. Deletions cut 5 bases from V and 7 bases from J, with 18 bases between. Germline-derived CDR1 and CDR2 are SSHAT and FNYEAQ (reference sequence). The CDR3 is CASSPGGLAWNEQFF. In nucleotides, the CDR3 is TGTGCCAGCAGCCCAGGGGGGCTAGCGTGGAATGAGCAGTTCTTC. Supplemented by reference TRBV7-7 and TRBJ2-1, the full variable domain reads GAGVSQSPRYKVTKRGQDVTLRCDPISSHATLYWYQQALGQGPEFLTYFNYEAQPDKSGLPSDRFSAERPEGSISTLTIQRTEQRDSAMYRCASSPGGLAWNEQFFGPGTRLTVL.

This clonotype was recorded many times. The chain links TRBV4-1 to TRBJ1-1, with unresolved D. Germline V gene data show CDR1 as MGHRA and CDR2 as YSYEKL. V dropped 0 bases and J dropped 1 base, with 6 bases sitting between them. This CDR3 spans 14 amino acids. The CDR3, as DNA: TGCGCCAGCAGCCAAGAGGCGGGGAACACTGAAGCTTTCTTT. It codes for CASSQEAGNTEAFF.

This clonotype was picked up many times. V usage is TRBV7-9 and J usage is TRBJ2-1; 10 nucleotides line up with TRBD1. Germline-derived CDR1 and CDR2 are SEHNR and FQNEAQ (reference sequence). V gave up 0 bases and J gave up 5 bases; unmatched junction bases: 7. The CDR3 loop spans 17 amino acids. The CDR3 DNA follows: TGTGCCAGCAGCTTAGCGCGGGGACAGGGGTTGCACAATGAGCAGTTCTTC. It encodes CASSLARGQGLHNEQFF.

This clonotype was recorded many times. The chain uses TRBV20-1 and TRBJ2-1; 10 bases align to TRBD2. Germline CDR1 reads DFQATT; CDR2 reads SNEGSKA (reference sequence). Trimming took 6 bases from V and 7 from J; bases not matched to a gene: 12. This CDR3 region has 15 residues. CDR3: CSARPSGGATNEQFF. The CDR3 coding sequence is TGCAGTGCGAGGCCAAGCGGGGGGGCCACGAATGAGCAGTTCTTC.

In this sample, this clonotype turned up a few times. V is TRBV3-1 and J is TRBJ1-1; D is ambiguous. The CDR3 spans 14 residues. Germline V gene lookup returns CDR1 LGHDT and CDR2 YNNKEL (reference sequence). With 6 bases removed from V and 4 bases from J, the gap between germline ends came to 15 bases. CDR3 DNA sequence: TGTGCCAGCAGTCCAACATGGGAGAGCACTGAAGCTTTCTTT. Translated: CASSPTWESTEAFF.

This clonotype came up many times. The chain joins TRBV12-5 to TRBJ1-5; D uncertain. Germline V gene data show CDR1 as LGHNT and CDR2 as FRNRAP. This CDR3 is 11 amino acids long. V lost 6 bases to trimming and J lost 4 bases, with 4 bases between them. For the CDR3, the DNA is TGTGCTAGTGGACCTAATCAGCCCCAGCATTTT. Encoded protein: CASGPNQPQHF.

Many counts were recorded for this clonotype. This sequence joins TRBV12-3 or TRBV12-4 and TRBJ2-3, with D possibly TRBD1 on 6 matching bases. The CDR3 is 16 amino acids. V dropped 3 bases and J dropped 0 bases, with 13 bases sitting between them. The chain's CDR3 is CASSFGQSTSTDTQYF. The CDR3 region has the DNA TGTGCCAGCAGTTTCGGACAGTCCACTAGCACAGATACGCAGTATTTT.

This clonotype appeared many times. V gene TRBV5-1 combines with J gene TRBJ1-1; D may be TRBD1 (6 bases). The germline V and J ends were trimmed by 0 bases and 1 base, with 10 bases remaining between them. The CDR3 runs to 15 residues. Germline V gene sequence: CDR1 SGHRS, CDR2 YFSETQ. The CDR3 loop reads CASSLAGDTNTEAFF. The CDR3 bases are TGCGCCAGCAGCTTGGCAGGGGATACGAACACTGAAGCTTTCTTT.

This clonotype came up many times. The chain couples TRBV4-3 to TRBJ2-3; TRBD2 is a possible D gene (5 bases). V lost 1 base and J 4 bases, leaving 6 bases between the germline ends. This CDR3 has 13 amino acids. Germline V lookup: CDR1 LGHNA, CDR2 YSLEER. The CDR3 reads CASSQGAADTQYF. CDR3 DNA sequence: TGCGCCAGCAGCCAAGGAGCGGCAGATACGCAGTATTTT.

By sample share, this clonotype is medium-sized. The gene calls are TRBV5-1 and TRBJ1-5; D remains unclear. From germline, CDR1 is SGHRS and CDR2 YFSETQ. CDR3 length: 13 amino acids. Trimming pared 0 bases from V and 1 base from J, leaving 2 bases between. CDR3 residues: CASSLESNQPQHF. CDR3 DNA: TGCGCCAGCAGCTTGGAAAGCAATCAGCCCCAGCATTTT.

Many counts were recorded for this clonotype. The rearrangement joins TRBV6-1 to TRBJ1-5; no reliable D call. Germline V CDR1 and CDR2: MNHNS, SASEGT. V was cut by 0 bases and J by 0 bases, with 9 bases left in between. This CDR3 region has 16 residues. The CDR3 region has the DNA TGTGCCAGCAGTGAAGCCGGTTGGTATAGCAATCAGCCCCAGCATTTT. This sequence encodes CASSEAGWYSNQPQHF.

In this sample, this clonotype turned up many times. The chain couples TRBV11-2 to TRBJ2-4, with D unresolved. CDR1 and CDR2 from the germline V gene are SGHAT and FQNNGV. V lost 3 bases and J lost 4, with 7 bases in between. The CDR3 covers 13 residues. CDR3 sequence: CASSLDLKNIQYF. The CDR3 nucleotides read TGTGCCAGCAGCTTGGATTTAAAAAACATTCAGTACTTC. Variable domain in full (rest from reference TRBV11-2 and TRBJ2-4): EAGVAQSPRYKIIEKRQSVAFWCNPISGHATLYWYQQILGQGPKLLIQFQNNGVVDDSQLPKDRFSAERLKGVDSTLKIQPAKLEDSAVYLCASSLDLKNIQYFGAGTRLSVL.

This clonotype is categorized as medium-sized. A junction end diverges from the germline sequence, so it may reflect a read error. The gene calls are TRBV20-1 and TRBJ2-7, with D tentatively TRBD1 or TRBD2 (5 bases each). CDR3 length: 15 residues. Germline V gene lookup returns CDR1 DFQATT and CDR2 SNEGSKA (reference sequence). The CDR3 sequence is CSAGAVRGVSSYEQF. The DNA for the CDR3 is TGCAGTGCTGGAGCCGTACGGGGCGTGAGCTCCTACGAGCAGTTC.

This clonotype was counted many times. The rearrangement joins TRBV11-3 to TRBJ1-2; D may be TRBD1 (5 bases). The germline V and J ends were trimmed by 3 bases and 8 bases, with 16 bases remaining between them. Germline-derived CDR1 and CDR2 are SGHNT and YENEEA. CDR3 length: 14 amino acids. The CDR3 DNA reads as TGTGCCAGCAGCTTCACATGGGGCGCCTTAGGCTACACCTTC. This codes for CASSFTWGALGYTF.

The rearrangement joins TRBV20-1 to TRBJ1-1; D is unclear. The V gene lost 6 bases and the J gene lost 6 bases, with 26 bases spanning the gap. Germline CDR1 and CDR2: DFQATT and SNEGSKA (reference sequence). This CDR3 contains 16 residues. CDR3 in DNA: TGCAGTGCCCTACCCCCGACGTGGAGTTTTGGGGCTGAAGCTTTCTTT. Encoded protein: CSALPPTWSFGAEAFF.

This clonotype was seen repeatedly, ten times or more. The V and J genes are TRBV25-1 and TRBJ2-7, with D tentatively TRBD2 (6 bases). The germline CDR1 and CDR2 sequences are MGHDK and SYGVNS. This CDR3 contains 13 residues. V was pared by 5 bases and J by 5 bases, with 13 bases between. The CDR3 loop reads CASSFSGGDEQYF. The CDR3 DNA follows: TGTGCCAGCAGTTTTTCGGGCGGGGACGAGCAGTACTTC.

This clonotype is classed as large. The chain employs TRBV20-1 and TRBJ2-1; 10 bases match TRBD2. The V segment lost 6 bases and the J segment 12 bases; nucleotides outside the gene matches: 23. Germline V gene sequence: CDR1 DFQATT, CDR2 SNEGSKA (reference sequence). The CDR3 has 17 amino acids. The chain's CDR3 is CSATNILPSGGPGGQFF. The DNA for the CDR3 is TGCAGTGCCACGAATATCCTACCTAGCGGGGGCCCAGGGGGGCAGTTCTTC.

This clonotype is labeled as medium-sized. The rearrangement joins TRBV20-1 to TRBJ2-7, with TRBD2 matching over 7 bases. This CDR3 is 13 amino acids long. In germline, CDR1 is DFQATT, CDR2 SNEGSKA (reference sequence). V was clipped by 6 bases and J by 2 bases; unmatched bases: 7. CDR3 DNA: TGCAGTGCCACGACTAGCCCGACCTACGAGCAGTACTTC. Amino acid sequence: CSATTSPTYEQYF.

This clonotype is medium-sized within its sample. This rearrangement joins TRBV5-1 to TRBJ2-7, with 8 bases fitting TRBD1. Germline CDR1 reads SGHRS; CDR2 reads YFSETQ. J was trimmed by 7 bases and V by 3 bases; bases with no gene match: 9. The CDR3 sequence is 14 residues long. The CDR3 DNA is TGCGCCAGCAGCTGGGGGACAGGTTTTGAGGAGCAGTACTTC. Protein: CASSWGTGFEEQYF. Complete variable domain (other parts from reference TRBV5-1 and TRBJ2-7): KAGVTQTPRYLIKTRGQQVTLSCSPISGHRSVSWYQQTPGQGLQFLFEYFSETQRNKGNFPGRFSGRQFSNSRSEMNVSTLELGDSALYLCASSWGTGFEEQYFGPGTRLTVT.

The table lists this clonotype with many counts. The CDR3: CASSLSGPIYEQYF. CDR3 DNA sequence: TGTGCCAGCAGCTTATCAGGACCGATCTACGAGCAGTACTTC. The rearrangement uses TRBV7-9 and TRBJ2-7; no firm D call. The CDR3 is made up of 14 amino acids. Trimming removed 2 bases at V and 3 bases at J, with 11 bases between. Germline-derived CDR1 and CDR2 are SEHNR and FQNEAQ (reference sequence).

This clonotype came up many times. V gene TRBV20-1 combines with J gene TRBJ2-7; unclear D gene. Germline lookup yields CDR1 DFQATT and CDR2 SNEGSKA (reference sequence). The CDR3 has 15 residues. V was cut by 6 bases and J by 5 bases, with 23 bases left in between. CDR3 in DNA: TGCAGTGCAAATCACGACAAAGGAGCTAGGGACGAGCAGTACTTC. It yields the protein CSANHDKGARDEQYF.

This clonotype appeared many times. The chain has TRBV6-5 and TRBJ1-2, with D perhaps matching TRBD1 (5 bases). The germline CDR1 and CDR2 sequences are MNHEY and SVGAGI. CDR3 length: 14 residues. Trimming pared 6 bases from V and 6 bases from J, leaving 17 bases between. The CDR3 nucleotides read TGTGCCAGCAGCCCTCTCCGGGGGAGACATGGCTACACCTTC. It translates to CASSPLRGRHGYTF.